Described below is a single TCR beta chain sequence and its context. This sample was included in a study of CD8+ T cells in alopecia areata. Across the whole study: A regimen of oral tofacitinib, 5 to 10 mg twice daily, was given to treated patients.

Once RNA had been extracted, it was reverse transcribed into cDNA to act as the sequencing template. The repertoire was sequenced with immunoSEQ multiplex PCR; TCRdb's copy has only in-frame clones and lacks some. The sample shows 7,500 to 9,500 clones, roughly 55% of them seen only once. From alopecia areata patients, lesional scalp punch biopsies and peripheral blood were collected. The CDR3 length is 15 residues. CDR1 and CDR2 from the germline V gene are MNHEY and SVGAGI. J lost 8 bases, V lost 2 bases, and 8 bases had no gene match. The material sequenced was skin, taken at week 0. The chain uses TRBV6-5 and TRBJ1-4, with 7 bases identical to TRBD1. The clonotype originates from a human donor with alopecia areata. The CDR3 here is CASSYRTGGAEKLFF. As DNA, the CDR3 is TGTGCCAGCAGTTACCGGACAGGCGGAGCGGAAAAACTGTTTTTT.